The clone carrying this TCR beta chain was detected once. The antigen remains undetermined. This record comes from a study of cytomegalovirus exposure and HLA in healthy donors. Overall study context: The approximately 120 validation repertoires used the same platform as the 500 to 700 first-cohort repertoires, a later analysis reported.

This CDR3 spans 14 amino acids. The germline CDR1 and CDR2 sequences are MNHEY and SVGAGI. The ends lost 8 bases at V and 9 bases at J; junction bases unmatched: 7. Overall study results and limits: Some TCR beta chains (roughly 150 of them) were listed as cytomegalovirus-associated. First-cohort TCR clusters tended to co-occur in the roughly 120 validation repertoires, a later analysis found. Most TCR sequences were seen very rarely across donors, but some public TCRs occurred in many.

Sequenced by immunoSEQ multiplex PCR; TCRdb stores in-frame clones only, minus some. The table has tens of thousands of clones, roughly 93% seen once. The chain has TRBV6-5 and TRBJ1-6, with 10 bases identical to TRBD1. The TCR comes from a woman under 40 in good health and CMV-seronegative. Input material: PBMCs. The CDR3 spells CASGTRDRGSPLHF. The CDR3 DNA sequence: TGTGCCAGCGGCACCCGGGACAGGGGTTCACCCCTCCACTTT.